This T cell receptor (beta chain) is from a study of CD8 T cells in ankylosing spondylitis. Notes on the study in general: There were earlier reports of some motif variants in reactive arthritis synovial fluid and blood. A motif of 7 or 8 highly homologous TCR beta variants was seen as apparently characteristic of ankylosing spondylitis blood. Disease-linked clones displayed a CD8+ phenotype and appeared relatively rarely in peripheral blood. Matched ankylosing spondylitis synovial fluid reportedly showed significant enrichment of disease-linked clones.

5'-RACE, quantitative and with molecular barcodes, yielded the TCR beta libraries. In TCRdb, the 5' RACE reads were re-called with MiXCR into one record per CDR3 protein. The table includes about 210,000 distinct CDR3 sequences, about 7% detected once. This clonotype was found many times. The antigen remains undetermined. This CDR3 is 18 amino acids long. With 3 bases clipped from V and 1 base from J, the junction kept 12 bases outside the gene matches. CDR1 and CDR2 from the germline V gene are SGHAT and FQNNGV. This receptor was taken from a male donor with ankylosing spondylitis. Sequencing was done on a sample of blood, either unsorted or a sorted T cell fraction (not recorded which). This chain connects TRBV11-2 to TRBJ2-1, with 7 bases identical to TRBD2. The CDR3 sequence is CASSFSAGTVVSYNEQFF. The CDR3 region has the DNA TGTGCCAGCAGCTTTTCAGCGGGGACTGTGGTTTCCTACAATGAGCAGTTCTTC.